This T cell receptor (beta chain) is from a study of cytomegalovirus exposure and HLA in healthy donors. Findings and limits, study-wide: Indistinguishable V segments such as TRBV6-2 and TRBV6-3 were excluded. Associated with cytomegalovirus, according to the listing, were 150 to 200 TCR beta chains.

Note on this clone: What it binds is not known.

PCR used 60 Vbeta primers and 13 Jbeta primers. Sequencing was performed with immunoSEQ multiplex PCR; in TCRdb, only in-frame clones are kept and a portion is missing. Its clone listing holds roughly 35,000 clones. Trimming at V came to 7 bases and at J to 4 bases, leaving 10 bases not matched to a gene. CDR1 MNHNS and CDR2 SASEGT come from the germline V gene. The CDR3 runs 14 residues. Source material: PBMCs. The chain recombines TRBV6-1 with TRBJ2-7, with 7 nucleotides matching TRBD2. The receptor was isolated from a woman aged 40 to 50 in good health and CMV-seropositive. Here the CDR3 DNA reads TGTGCCAGCACCGAACGCGGGAGCCTATACGAGCAGTACTTC. It encodes CASTERGSLYEQYF.